These 28 T cell receptor beta chains came from one sample sequenced in a study of blood T cell repertoires in COVID-19 (dated by TCRdb to the early 2020s). Libraries came from the immunoSEQ multiplex PCR assay. Drawn from immuneACCESS, this table holds only the in-frame rearrangements with V and J called that TCRdb kept. Clones are partly lost; checked studies trace under half to an unresolved V gene and leave the rest unexplained. The sample data list roughly 400,000 clones, and around 87% of these were observed just once. Roughly 10% of the sample lies in the top ten. Sequences were obtained from PBMCs or T cells enriched from blood (not recorded which). These receptors all come from a woman aged 45-60 years who had recovered from COVID-19.

The rearrangement links TRBV9 to TRBJ1-5, with a weak D call TRBD1 (6 bases). The CDR3 is 14 residues long. Trimming shortened V by 4 bases and J by 3 bases, and 11 bases separated the two germline ends. Germline V gene sequence: CDR1 SGDLS, CDR2 YYNGEE. The CDR3 here is CASSLGQYNQPQHF. The DNA for the CDR3 is TGTGCCAGCAGCTTAGGACAGTACAATCAGCCCCAGCATTTT.

This clone was recorded once. The chain uses TRBV2 and TRBJ1-1; D not resolved. Germline V gene lookup returns CDR1 SNHLY and CDR2 FYNNEI. The CDR3 consists of 14 residues. Trimming removed 6 bases from V and 2 bases from J, with 13 bases in between. The CDR3, as DNA: TGTGCCAGCAGCAAGGAGGCAGCTAACACTGAAGCTTTCTTT. It specifies CASSKEAANTEAFF.

The chain uses TRBV6-5 and TRBJ1-1; no clear D. Trimming removed 7 bases at V and 2 bases at J, with 11 bases between. In germline, CDR1 is MNHEY, CDR2 SVGAGI. The CDR3 is 13 residues long. This chain's CDR3 is CASTSQRNTEAFF. The CDR3 DNA reads as TGTGCCAGCACGTCACAGAGAAACACTGAAGCTTTCTTT.

The rearrangement uses TRBV5-1 and TRBJ2-2, with TRBD1 matching over 8 bases. V gave up 1 base and J gave up 6 bases; unmatched junction bases: 2. Germline lookup yields CDR1 SGHRS and CDR2 YFSETQ. This CDR3 spans 14 amino acids. The CDR3 here is CASSLRGQAGELFF. The DNA of the CDR3 is TGCGCCAGCAGCTTGAGGGGACAGGCCGGGGAGCTGTTTTTT.

The chain combines TRBV7-6 with TRBJ1-1, with a weak D call TRBD1 (5 bases). Germline V gene lookup returns CDR1 SGHVS and CDR2 FNYEAQ. This CDR3 has 16 amino acids. Trimming pared 1 base from V and 8 bases from J, leaving 20 bases between. CDR3 sequence (DNA): TGTGCCAGCAGCTTAGTTGTTTTATCTGCGGGGGGAGAAGCTTTCTTT. Its translation is CASSLVVLSAGGEAFF.

The rearrangement joins TRBV28 to TRBJ1-1; D gene uncertain. There are 14 residues in the CDR3. CDR1 and CDR2 (germline): MDHEN, SYDVKM. V was cut by 5 bases and J by 6 bases, with 16 bases left in between. The CDR3: CASSLFSEWPEAFF. CDR3 in DNA: TGTGCCAGCAGTCTCTTTTCGGAGTGGCCTGAAGCTTTCTTT.

The CDR3 spells CASSQGESNTEAFF. The CDR3 bases are TGCGCCAGCAGCCAAGGAGAGAGTAACACTGAAGCTTTCTTT. The chain joins TRBV4-1 to TRBJ1-1, with unresolved D. The V gene's germline CDR1 is MGHRA and CDR2 YSYEKL. The CDR3 consists of 14 residues. V was shortened by 1 base and J by 2 bases, with 8 bases between the two germline ends.

The CDR3 loop is CASSFGQSTDTQYF. Written as DNA, the CDR3 is TGTGCCAGCAGCTTTGGGCAGAGCACAGATACGCAGTATTTT. The chain joins TRBV7-3 to TRBJ2-3; no definite D call. Germline lookup yields CDR1 SGHTA and CDR2 FQGTGA. Trimming took 3 bases from V and 0 from J, leaving 7 bases between them. CDR3 length: 14 amino acids. Together with reference TRBV7-3 and TRBJ2-3, the CDR3 gives the full variable domain: GAGVSQTPSNKVTEKGKYVELRCDPISGHTALYWYRQSLGQGPEFLIYFQGTGAADDSGLPNDRFFAVRPEGSVSTLKIQRTERGDSAVYLCASSFGQSTDTQYFGPGTRLTVL.

The gene calls are TRBV24-1 and TRBJ2-2, with 8 bases lining up with TRBD2. V lost 4 bases and J lost 0; bases outside the gene matches: 3. Germline V gives CDR1 KGHDR, CDR2 SFDVKD. The CDR3 totals 16 residues. CDR3 residues: CATSDTRGANTGELFF. In DNA form, the CDR3 reads TGTGCCACCAGTGACACGCGGGGGGCGAACACCGGGGAGCTGTTTTTT.

The chain has TRBV28 and TRBJ2-7; no clear D. Between the trimmed V and J ends, which lost 2 bases and 3 bases, there was a span of 5 bases. CDR1 MDHEN and CDR2 SYDVKM come from the germline V gene. The CDR3 is made up of 12 amino acids. CDR3 DNA: TGTGCCAGCAGTTTAGTCAGCTACGAGCAGTACTTC. Residues: CASSLVSYEQYF.

CDR3 amino acids: CASSVSGSSYNEQFF. The CDR3, as DNA: TGTGCCAGCAGCGTATCGGGGAGCTCCTACAATGAGCAGTTCTTC. This chain connects TRBV9 to TRBJ2-1; D might be TRBD2 (5 bases). The CDR3 spans 15 residues. CDR1 and CDR2 from the germline V gene are SGDLS and YYNGEE. Trimming shortened V by 1 base and J by 0 bases, and 8 bases separated the two germline ends.

V usage is TRBV4-1 and J usage is TRBJ2-2; D gene ambiguous. The length of the CDR3 is 13 residues. Trimming shortened V by 1 base and J by 6 bases, and 6 bases separated the two germline ends. Germline CDR1 MGHRA, CDR2 YSYEKL. The CDR3: CASSQARPGELFF. The CDR3 region has the DNA TGCGCCAGCAGCCAAGCTAGGCCCGGGGAGCTGTTTTTT.

This clone has just one count. V usage is TRBV30 and J usage is TRBJ2-1; 7 nucleotides align to TRBD1. The V gene end was trimmed by 5 bases and the J gene end by 9 bases; junction bases not matched to a gene: 10. Germline CDR1 and CDR2: GTSNPN and SVGIG (reference sequence). CDR3 length equals 13 residues. The CDR3 is CAWGKDRDTEQFF. The DNA for the CDR3 is TGTGCCTGGGGCAAAGACAGGGACACTGAGCAGTTCTTC.

The table lists this clone with a count of one. The chain uses TRBV4-3 and TRBJ1-6; 8 bases are shared with TRBD1. The V segment lost 1 base and the J segment 5 bases; nucleotides outside the gene matches: 10. Germline V CDR1 and CDR2: LGHNA, YSLEER. The CDR3 runs 18 residues. For the CDR3, the DNA is TGCGCCAGCAGCCAAGCGATTCAGGGGGCCACTGATAATTCACCCCTCCACTTT. Translation: CASSQAIQGATDNSPLHF.

This CDR3 is CASSFSGEVYEQYF. The CDR3 region has the DNA TGTGCCAGCAGCTTTTCGGGAGAAGTCTACGAGCAGTACTTC. The chain recombines TRBV11-2 with TRBJ2-7; D is possibly TRBD2 (6 bases). Between the trimmed V and J ends, which lost 3 bases and 3 bases, there was a span of 12 bases. From germline, CDR1 is SGHAT and CDR2 FQNNGV. The CDR3 length is 14 residues.

The chain recombines TRBV7-9 with TRBJ1-2, with D hard to call. V lost 1 base, J lost 7 bases, and 19 bases lay in between. Germline values: CDR1 SEHNR, CDR2 FQNEAQ (reference sequence). The CDR3 is 16 amino acids. The CDR3 DNA sequence: TGTGCCAGCAGCTTAGGACCTGGGCAGGCTAACGGTGGCTACACCTTC. The encoded protein is CASSLGPGQANGGYTF.

This clone was seen a handful of times. The gene calls are TRBV5-1 and TRBJ2-1, with 9 positions matching TRBD2. V gave up 3 bases and J gave up 4 bases; unmatched junction bases: 5. CDR3 length: 15 amino acids. Germline V gives CDR1 SGHRS, CDR2 YFSETQ. CDR3 coding DNA: TGCGCCAGCAGCTCTGCGAGCGGGGGGTACAATGAGCAGTTCTTC. Its translation: CASSSASGGYNEQFF.

The chain uses TRBV3-1 (or the pseudogene TRBV3-2) and TRBJ1-1, with D unresolved. Trimming took 3 bases from V and 1 from J, leaving 9 bases between them. CDR3 size: 14 residues. Germline V gene sequence: CDR1 LGHDT, CDR2 YNNKEL (reference sequence). CDR3 sequence: CASSQCSGNTEAFF. CDR3 coding DNA: TGTGCCAGCAGCCAGTGTAGCGGGAACACTGAAGCTTTCTTT.

J is TRBJ2-1 and V is TRBV10-3, with TRBD2 matching over 8 bases. Germline CDR1 and CDR2: ENHRY and SYGVKD. The CDR3 contains 16 residues. Trimming at V came to 3 bases and at J to 6 bases, leaving 10 bases not matched to a gene. The DNA for the CDR3 is TGTGCCATCAGTGAAGCTAGGTCTAGCGGGTTCAATGAGCAGTTCTTC. Translated: CAISEARSSGFNEQFF.

This clone was detected once. V gene TRBV6-1 combines with J gene TRBJ1-1, with D tentatively TRBD1 (5 bases). The V gene lost 2 bases and the J gene lost 3 bases, with 13 bases spanning the gap. CDR3 size: 15 residues. From germline, CDR1 is MNHNS and CDR2 SASEGT. This CDR3 reads CASSEFGRVDTEAFF. The CDR3 DNA is TGTGCCAGCAGTGAATTTGGCAGGGTGGACACTGAAGCTTTCTTT.

The CDR3 DNA reads as TGTGCCAGCAGCCAAGATTGGGAACCGGGGGTAGCGGGGTATAATGAGCAGTTCTTC. It codes for CASSQDWEPGVAGYNEQFF. The chain uses TRBV4-2 and TRBJ2-1, with 8 bases lining up with TRBD2. This CDR3 region has 19 residues. Germline V gene data show CDR1 as LGHNA and CDR2 as YNFKEQ. V was pared by 0 bases and J by 7 bases, with 17 bases of the junction left unmatched.

The rearrangement links TRBV3-1 (or the pseudogene TRBV3-2) to TRBJ2-2; 13 bases fit TRBD2. Per germline, CDR1 LGHDT and CDR2 YNNKEL (reference sequence). The CDR3 runs to 16 residues. V gave up 5 bases and J gave up 6 bases; unmatched junction bases: 6. DNA of the CDR3: TGTGCCAGCAGCAGACTAGCGGGGGGTGTGTCCGGGGAGCTGTTTTTT. Protein sequence: CASSRLAGGVSGELFF.

Only one count was recorded for this clone. The sample carries other DNA sequences with the same CDR3. The J gene is TRBJ2-3, the V gene TRBV6-5; 7 bases align to TRBD2. Trimming removed 5 bases from V and 6 bases from J; junction bases left unmatched: 8. CDR1 and CDR2 (germline): MNHEY, SVGAGI. The CDR3 has 14 amino acids. CDR3 in amino acids: CASSRTSTSDTQYF. CDR3 DNA sequence: TGTGCCAGCAGTAGGACTAGTACAAGTGATACGCAGTATTTT.

The gene calls are TRBV28 and TRBJ2-5; TRBD1 agrees at 8 bases. The CDR3 covers 18 residues. With 5 bases clipped from V and 2 bases from J, the junction kept 16 bases outside the gene matches. Germline V lookup: CDR1 MDHEN, CDR2 SYDVKM. In DNA, the CDR3 is TGTGCCAGCAGTCTACGCCAGGGGGCTTGGGGTCAGCAAGAGACCCAGTACTTC. This codes for CASSLRQGAWGQQETQYF.

This clone was counted between two and nine times. The rearrangement uses TRBV2 and TRBJ1-2, with a tentative D call TRBD1 (5 bases). V was clipped by 2 bases and J by 4 bases, with 14 bases between them. From germline, CDR1 is SNHLY and CDR2 FYNNEI. There are 15 residues in the CDR3. The CDR3 nucleotides are TGTGCCAGCAGTGAACCCAGGGAAACCATCTATGGCTACACCTTC. Its translation is CASSEPRETIYGYTF.

The CDR3 bases are TGTGCCAGCAGGGTACGCGCGAAGAATGAGCAGTTCTTC. Protein: CASRVRAKNEQFF. The rearrangement joins TRBV2 to TRBJ2-1, with D unclear. Deletions cut 6 bases from V and 7 bases from J, with 13 bases between. Germline V lookup: CDR1 SNHLY, CDR2 FYNNEI. CDR3 length: 13 residues.

This clone was picked up one time. CDR3 DNA sequence: TGCAGCGTTGAAGATCTTTATGGCTACACCTTC. Residues: CSVEDLYGYTF. The V and J genes are TRBV29-1 and TRBJ1-2; D not certain. The CDR3 is 11 amino acids. V lost 0 bases to trimming and J lost 5 bases, with 4 bases between them. The germline V gene encodes CDR1 SQVTM and CDR2 ANQGSEA.

The chain is built from TRBV6-5 and TRBJ2-4; TRBD2 agrees at 7 bases. This CDR3 region has 13 residues. V lost 5 bases and J lost 5; bases outside the gene matches: 3. Germline CDR1 MNHEY, CDR2 SVGAGI. CDR3 amino acids: CASSKGRENIQYF. The CDR3 coding sequence is TGTGCCAGCAGTAAGGGGAGGGAAAACATTCAGTACTTC.